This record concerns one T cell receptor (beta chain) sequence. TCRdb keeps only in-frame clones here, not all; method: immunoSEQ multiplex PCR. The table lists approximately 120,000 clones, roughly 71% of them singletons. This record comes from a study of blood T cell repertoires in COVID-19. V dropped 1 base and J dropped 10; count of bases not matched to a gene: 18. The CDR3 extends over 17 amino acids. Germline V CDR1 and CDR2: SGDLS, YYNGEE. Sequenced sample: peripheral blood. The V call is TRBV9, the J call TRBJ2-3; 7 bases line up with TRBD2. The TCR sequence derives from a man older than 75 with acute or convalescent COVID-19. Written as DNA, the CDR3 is TGTGCCAGCAGCGTACGGGCTAGCGGAACCTTCGGAGTATCGCAGTATTTT. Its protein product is CASSVRASGTFGVSQYF.